A single sample gave rise to the 10 T cell receptor beta chains below, sequenced in a study of T cell responses to AZD1222 COVID-19 vaccine. Here immunoSEQ multiplex PCR was the method, and the copy in TCRdb shows in-frame clones only, minus some. Here the sample spans roughly 200,000 clones, 90% to 95% being singletons. Sequencing used peripheral blood, obtained 28 days after the second dose of the MenACWY control vaccine. The receptors derive from an adult who received the MenACWY meningococcal vaccine as a control.

This clone was recorded only once. The chain employs TRBV28 and TRBJ1-5; the D is unclear. Trimming cost V 4 bases and J 3 bases, with 16 bases left between them. The germline gives CDR1 MDHEN, CDR2 SYDVKM. The CDR3 covers 16 residues. CDR3 in DNA: TGTGCCAGCAGTTATGGACTCCCTATGCTCAATCAGCCCCAGCATTTT. Translating it yields CASSYGLPMLNQPQHF.

The rearrangement uses TRBV12-3 or TRBV12-4 and TRBJ1-1; D is possibly TRBD1 (5 bases). This CDR3 spans 13 amino acids. V was pared by 5 bases and J by 1 base, with 8 bases between. The CDR3 DNA follows: TGTGCCAGCAGTCGGGGACGGAACACTGAAGCTTTCTTT. It encodes CASSRGRNTEAFF.

The chain uses TRBV7-2 and TRBJ1-2, with a weak D call TRBD1 (5 bases). V lost 0 bases and J lost 4, with 6 bases in between. Germline CDR1 SGHTA, CDR2 FQGNSA. This CDR3 spans 13 amino acids. This chain's CDR3 is CASSLAGAYGYTF. The CDR3 DNA reads TGTGCCAGCAGCTTAGCAGGGGCCTATGGCTACACCTTC.

The chain combines TRBV6-5 with TRBJ2-1, with D possibly TRBD2 on 6 matching bases. Looked up from germline, CDR1 is MNHEY and CDR2 is SVGAGI. The CDR3 totals 14 residues. V was shortened by 5 bases and J by 9 bases, with 17 bases between the two germline ends. Written as DNA, the CDR3 is TGTGCCAGCAGTCCCCAGGGTGGGGGGTCTGAGCAGTTCTTC. It codes for CASSPQGGGSEQFF.

This chain joins TRBV7-6 and TRBJ1-2; 8 nucleotides line up with TRBD1. V lost 1 base and J lost 4; bases outside the gene matches: 5. This CDR3 is built from 15 residues. Germline V gene lookup returns CDR1 SGHVS and CDR2 FNYEAQ. The CDR3 sequence is CASSLDRGGSYGYTF. CDR3 nucleotides: TGTGCCAGCAGCTTAGACAGGGGGGGTAGCTATGGCTACACCTTC. The variable domain in full, with the rest retrieved from reference TRBV7-6 and TRBJ1-2, is GAGVSQSPRYKVTKRGQDVALRCDPISGHVSLYWYRQALGQGPEFLTYFNYEAQQDKSGLPNDRFSAERPEGSISTLTIQRTEQRDSAMYRCASSLDRGGSYGYTFGSGTRLTVV.

The chain combines TRBV19 with TRBJ2-1; perhaps TRBD1 as D (7 bases). The CDR3 spans 14 residues. V was clipped by 7 bases and J by 3 bases, with 13 bases between them. Germline V lookup: CDR1 LNHDA, CDR2 SQIVND (reference sequence). This chain's CDR3 is CASTPGGSYNEQFF. CDR3 DNA: TGTGCCAGTACCCCAGGGGGGAGCTACAATGAGCAGTTCTTC.

The V gene is TRBV5-4, the J gene TRBJ2-1; TRBD1 agrees at 8 bases. In germline, CDR1 is SGHNT, CDR2 YYREEE (reference sequence). The CDR3 covers 16 residues. After removal of 1 base from V and 7 bases from J, the junction contained 10 bases not matched to a gene. The CDR3 DNA sequence: TGTGCCAGCAGCTTGTCTTCACGGACAGGGTATAATGAGCAGTTCTTC. Translated, it gives CASSLSSRTGYNEQFF.

The chain couples TRBV30 to TRBJ2-6, with no clear D. The germline gives CDR1 GTSNPN, CDR2 SVGIG (reference sequence). V shed 4 bases and J shed 0 bases, with 4 bases lying between them. CDR3 length: 13 amino acids. The CDR3 coding sequence is TGTGCCTGGATGCTCTCTGGGGCCAACGTCCTGACTTTC. Amino acid sequence: CAWMLSGANVLTF.

Written as DNA, the CDR3 is TGTGCCAGCAGCTTAGGTCTGGGCAACGGTCAGCCCCAGCATTTT. This gives the protein CASSLGLGNGQPQHF. V usage is TRBV7-2 and J usage is TRBJ1-5; D remains unclear. Trimming cost V 1 base and J 6 bases, with 13 bases left between them. Germline CDR1 SGHTA, CDR2 FQGNSA. The CDR3 has 15 residues.

The rearrangement joins TRBV5-1 to TRBJ1-2; maybe TRBD1 (5 bases). The germline V gene encodes CDR1 SGHRS and CDR2 YFSETQ. V lost 0 bases and J lost 7, with 13 bases in between. This CDR3 is 14 amino acids long. The CDR3 DNA reads TGCGCCAGCAGCTTGGTAGGGGAAGGGACTGGCTACACCTTC. It is translated as CASSLVGEGTGYTF.